Below, 30 T cell receptor beta chains from the same sample are listed, as sequenced in a study of T cell responses to AZD1222 COVID-19 vaccine. Generated by immunoSEQ multiplex PCR, the TCRdb table keeps only in-frame clones and is missing some. The table shows some 97,000 clones, with about 89% occurring only once. Sequencing used peripheral blood, obtained on day 0 of AZD1222 vaccination. These receptors were obtained from an adult in good health.

The chain employs TRBV5-1 and TRBJ2-2; D possibly corresponds to TRBD2 (5 bases). The CDR3 sequence is 15 residues long. CDR1 is SGHRS, CDR2 YFSETQ, per germline. V gave up 4 bases and J gave up 0 bases, with 10 bases separating them. The chain's CDR3 is CASSTTRANTGELFF. CDR3 in DNA: TGCGCCAGCAGCACCACTAGAGCGAACACCGGGGAGCTGTTTTTT.

The CDR3 DNA is TGTGCCAGCAGCTCCCAAAAGGTGGGCTCCTATAATTCACCCCTCCACTTT. This gives the protein CASSSQKVGSYNSPLHF. V and J are TRBV13 and TRBJ1-6; D is ambiguous. The CDR3 is made up of 17 amino acids. The germline V gene has CDR1 PRHDT and CDR2 FYEKMQ (reference sequence). Between the trimmed V and J ends, which lost 4 bases and 0 bases, there was a span of 13 bases.

The genes are TRBV15 and TRBJ1-4; perhaps TRBD1 as D (5 bases). Per the germline V gene, CDR1 is LNHNV and CDR2 is YYDKDF (reference sequence). CDR3 length equals 15 residues. Between the trimmed V and J ends, which lost 5 bases and 2 bases, there was a span of 12 bases. The CDR3 region is CATSGSGLTNEKLFF. The CDR3 DNA reads as TGTGCCACCAGCGGTTCAGGGTTGACTAATGAAAAACTGTTTTTT.

The CDR3 reads CASSIPAHSFGWGRQPQHF. The CDR3 coding sequence is TGTGCCAGTAGTATCCCCGCCCATTCGTTCGGCTGGGGTCGGCAGCCCCAGCATTTT. The chain joins TRBV19 to TRBJ1-5; D gene uncertain. Germline loops: CDR1 LNHDA, CDR2 SQIVND (reference sequence). With 3 bases removed from V and 7 bases from J, the gap between germline ends came to 28 bases. CDR3 size: 19 residues.

CDR3 bases: TGCGCCAGCAGCTTAACAGAGACGTACCAAGAGACCCAGTACTTC. This codes for CASSLTETYQETQYF. The chain joins TRBV5-1 to TRBJ2-5; D is unresolved. CDR1 is SGHRS, CDR2 YFSETQ, per germline. The V and J ends lost 2 bases and 0 bases respectively, with 11 bases between them. The CDR3 length is 15 residues.

For the CDR3, the DNA is TGTGCCAGCAGCCAAGGGGCTAGCGGGAGAAATGAGCAGTTCTTC. Its protein product is CASSQGASGRNEQFF. The V call is TRBV4-2, the J call TRBJ2-1; 10 positions match TRBD2. After removal of 1 base from V and 7 bases from J, the junction contained 4 bases not matched to a gene. CDR1 and CDR2 (germline): LGHNA, YNFKEQ. There are 15 residues in the CDR3.

V and J are TRBV7-9 and TRBJ2-2, with TRBD2 matching over 8 bases. This CDR3 is built from 16 residues. Trimming took 2 bases from V and 5 from J; bases not matched to a gene: 7. The germline V gene has CDR1 SEHNR and CDR2 FQNEAQ (reference sequence). Here the CDR3 reads CASSLFRGGLTGELFF. The CDR3 DNA sequence: TGTGCCAGCAGCTTATTCCGGGGGGGCCTTACCGGGGAGCTGTTTTTT.

The chain combines TRBV3-1 (or the pseudogene TRBV3-2) with TRBJ2-5; 7 positions match TRBD1. The CDR3 runs to 14 residues. The germline V gene encodes CDR1 LGHDT and CDR2 YNNKEL (reference sequence). Unmatched junction bases numbered 6, after V lost 6 bases and J lost 2 bases. The CDR3: CASRRGTDQETQYF. DNA of the CDR3: TGTGCCAGCAGACGAGGGACAGATCAAGAGACCCAGTACTTC.

The gene calls are TRBV6-4 and TRBJ1-1; D is uncertain. The V end was cut by 4 bases, the J end by 5 bases, with 17 bases between. The germline gives CDR1 MRHNA, CDR2 SNTAGT. This CDR3 has 15 residues. The CDR3 is CASSGSRGGWTEAFF. For the CDR3, the DNA is TGTGCCAGCAGTGGATCACGGGGTGGATGGACTGAAGCTTTCTTT.

Comments on this clone: The same CDR3 can be traced to other DNA sequences in this sample. J is TRBJ1-1 and V is TRBV6-5; D gene uncertain. This CDR3 spans 14 amino acids. V was trimmed by 5 bases and J by 1 base, leaving 11 bases between them. Germline V CDR1 and CDR2: MNHEY, SVGAGI. DNA of the CDR3: TGTGCCAGCAGTCCCCGGACGGGGAACACTGAAGCTTTCTTT. Its protein is CASSPRTGNTEAFF.

The rearrangement uses TRBV5-1 and TRBJ2-2, with D perhaps matching TRBD1 or TRBD2 (5 bases each). Germline CDR1 SGHRS, CDR2 YFSETQ. The V and J ends lost 3 bases and 2 bases respectively, with 17 bases between them. The CDR3 sequence is 17 residues long. The CDR3 DNA reads as TGCGCCAGCAGCTCTAACCCCGGGACGGGTAACACCGGGGAGCTGTTTTTT. It translates to CASSSNPGTGNTGELFF.

The rearrangement links TRBV7-9 to TRBJ2-2, with 7 bases fitting TRBD1. The V and J ends lost 6 bases and 6 bases, in that order; junction bases with no gene match: 10. Germline V gene sequence: CDR1 SEHNR, CDR2 FQNEAQ (reference sequence). The CDR3 has 15 residues. CDR3 region: CASRRDRVVAGELFF. CDR3 bases: TGTGCCAGCAGACGAGACAGGGTCGTGGCCGGGGAGCTGTTTTTT.

The chain has TRBV9 and TRBJ2-5, with D tentatively TRBD2 (6 bases). Trimming took off 2 bases at V and 5 bases at J, with 19 bases between the two ends. The V gene's germline CDR1 is SGDLS and CDR2 YYNGEE. This CDR3 has 16 amino acids. The CDR3 is CASSVLSGGPGETQYF. The CDR3 DNA reads as TGTGCCAGCAGCGTCCTATCCGGAGGGCCTGGGGAGACCCAGTACTTC. The whole variable domain, remainder taken from reference TRBV9 and TRBJ2-5, is DSGVTQTPKHLITATGQRVTLRCSPRSGDLSVYWYQQSLDQGLQFLIQYYNGEERAKGNILERFSAQQFPDLHSELNLSSLELGDSALYFCASSVLSGGPGETQYFGPGTRLLVL.

The CDR3 sequence: CAWSPPESSYNEQFF. The CDR3 nucleotides are TGTGCCTGGAGTCCACCGGAAAGCTCCTACAATGAGCAGTTCTTC. The V call is TRBV30, the J call TRBJ2-1, with D unclear. CDR1 is GTSNPN, CDR2 SVGIG, per germline (reference sequence). CDR3 length equals 15 residues. With 2 bases removed from V and 0 bases from J, the gap between germline ends came to 11 bases. Based on the CDR3 plus reference TRBV30 and TRBJ2-1, the full variable domain is SQTIHQWPATLVQPVGSPLSLECTVEGTSNPNLYWYRQAAGRGLQLLFYSVGIGQISSEVPQNLSASRPQDRQFILSSKKLLLSDSGFYLCAWSPPESSYNEQFFGPGTRLTVL.

The rearrangement joins TRBV2 to TRBJ1-5; the match to TRBD1 covers 7 bases. CDR1 is SNHLY and CDR2 is FYNNEI in the germline V gene. The J segment lost 7 bases and the V segment lost 1 base, leaving 10 bases of the junction unmatched. This CDR3 spans 16 amino acids. This CDR3 is CASSEEVTGRGQPQHF. The CDR3 DNA reads TGTGCCAGCAGTGAAGAGGTGACAGGGCGTGGCCAGCCCCAGCATTTT.

The chain carries TRBV19 and TRBJ2-5; D unresolved. CDR1 and CDR2 (germline): LNHDA, SQIVND (reference sequence). The CDR3 is made up of 14 amino acids. V shed 1 base and J shed 2 bases, with 8 bases lying between them. CDR3 sequence: CASSIVGFQETQYF. The CDR3 DNA reads as TGTGCCAGTAGTATAGTAGGATTTCAAGAGACCCAGTACTTC.

This chain uses TRBV18 with TRBJ2-1; D call uncertain. The CDR3 extends over 14 amino acids. From germline, CDR1 is KGHSH and CDR2 LQKENI. Trimming shortened V by 5 bases and J by 4 bases, and 12 bases separated the two germline ends. The CDR3 here is CASSDRIGYNEQFF. CDR3 sequence (DNA): TGTGCCAGCTCAGACCGGATTGGATACAATGAGCAGTTCTTC.

The rearrangement links TRBV27 to TRBJ2-3; the D is unclear. CDR3 length: 11 residues. The germline V gene encodes CDR1 MNHEY and CDR2 SMNVEV (reference sequence). Between the trimmed V and J ends, which lost 4 bases and 5 bases, there was a span of 4 bases. The CDR3 sequence is CASSSGDTQYF. DNA for the CDR3: TGTGCCAGCAGTTCCGGAGATACGCAGTATTTT.

V gene TRBV5-4 combines with J gene TRBJ1-4; TRBD1 is a possible D gene (5 bases). The CDR3 is made up of 13 amino acids. V was trimmed by 1 base and J by 7 bases, leaving 8 bases between them. Germline CDR1 SGHNT, CDR2 YYREEE (reference sequence). CDR3 bases: TGTGCCAGCAGCTTGTGGGGGAGTGAAAAACTGTTTTTT. Translating it yields CASSLWGSEKLFF.

V usage is TRBV5-1 and J usage is TRBJ2-3; TRBD1 agrees at 10 bases. J lost 2 bases, V lost 5 bases, and 5 bases had no gene match. There are 15 residues in the CDR3. Germline lookup yields CDR1 SGHRS and CDR2 YFSETQ. For the CDR3, the DNA is TGCGCCAGCAGGGGACAGGGGCCCATCACAGATACGCAGTATTTT. It specifies CASRGQGPITDTQYF. The variable domain in full, with the rest retrieved from reference TRBV5-1 and TRBJ2-3, is KAGVTQTPRYLIKTRGQQVTLSCSPISGHRSVSWYQQTPGQGLQFLFEYFSETQRNKGNFPGRFSGRQFSNSRSEMNVSTLELGDSALYLCASRGQGPITDTQYFGPGTRLTVL.

This clone appeared a single time. CDR3 nucleotides: TGTGCCAGCAGCCAAGGGCAACAGCCGCATCAGCCCCAGCATTTT. This sequence encodes CASSQGQQPHQPQHF. The chain is built from TRBV3-1 (or the pseudogene TRBV3-2) and TRBJ1-5; D gene uncertain. The germline V and J ends were trimmed by 1 base and 5 bases, with 12 bases remaining between them. CDR1 is LGHDT, CDR2 YNNKEL, per germline (reference sequence). The CDR3 has 15 amino acids.

Only one count was recorded for this clone. V is TRBV4-1 and J is TRBJ2-1; D unresolved. Trimming left V 1 base short and J 0 bases short, with 10 bases between. There are 16 residues in the CDR3. Looked up from germline, CDR1 is MGHRA and CDR2 is YSYEKL. CDR3 coding DNA: TGCGCCAGCAGCCAAGTTCTGTGGAGCTCCTACAATGAGCAGTTCTTC. It translates to CASSQVLWSSYNEQFF.

The V gene is TRBV30, the J gene TRBJ1-5; D perhaps matches TRBD1 (6 bases). From germline, CDR1 is GTSNPN and CDR2 SVGIG (reference sequence). Trimming removed 0 bases at V and 11 bases at J, with 23 bases between. The CDR3 spans 16 residues. The CDR3 loop reads CAWSVAGAGVWTAQHF. The CDR3 DNA follows: TGTGCCTGGAGTGTCGCTGGGGCAGGGGTTTGGACGGCCCAGCATTTT.

V usage is TRBV5-1 and J usage is TRBJ1-2, with 9 bases aligning to TRBD1. The J segment lost 7 bases and the V segment lost 3 bases, leaving 4 bases of the junction unmatched. CDR3 length equals 13 residues. Per the germline V gene, CDR1 is SGHRS and CDR2 is YFSETQ. The CDR3 region has the DNA TGCGCCAGCAGCTCGGGACAGGGTAGTGGCTACACCTTC. It specifies CASSSGQGSGYTF.

The chain uses TRBV7-9 and TRBJ2-1; D not resolved. Trimming cost V 1 base and J 10 bases, with 8 bases left between them. In germline, CDR1 is SEHNR, CDR2 FQNEAQ (reference sequence). The length of the CDR3 is 12 residues. CDR3 DNA: TGTGCCAGCAGCTTAGGGGTCCAAGAGCAGTTCTTC. Translating gives CASSLGVQEQFF.

This clone came up a few times. J is TRBJ2-5 and V is TRBV6-5; D possibly corresponds to TRBD2 (5 bases). V lost 10 bases to trimming and J lost 5 bases, with 14 bases between them. Germline V gene lookup returns CDR1 MNHEY and CDR2 SVGAGI. This CDR3 is 12 amino acids long. The CDR3 DNA sequence: TGTGCCACAGGACTGCTACGCGAGACCCAGTACTTC. This sequence encodes CATGLLRETQYF.

The genes are TRBV5-3 and TRBJ1-6, with 7 nucleotides matching TRBD1. TRBV5-3 has ORF status, its function being uncertain. The J segment lost 10 bases and the V segment lost 0 bases, leaving 7 bases of the junction unmatched. This CDR3 contains 15 residues. Written as DNA, the CDR3 is TGTGCCAGAAGCTTGGGTGGATACAGGGGATCACCCCTCCACTTT. Translated, it gives CARSLGGYRGSPLHF.

This chain connects TRBV19 to TRBJ1-1; TRBD1 matches at 8 bases. This CDR3 has 19 amino acids. J lost 3 bases, V lost 7 bases, and 22 bases had no gene match. CDR1 and CDR2 from the germline V gene are LNHDA and SQIVND (reference sequence). The CDR3 sequence is CASTKTASATGGTDTEAFF. The CDR3, as DNA: TGTGCCAGTACCAAAACTGCCTCAGCTACAGGGGGAACGGACACTGAAGCTTTCTTT.

V usage is TRBV5-1 and J usage is TRBJ2-5; D remains unclear. The CDR3 length is 14 residues. V lost 5 bases to trimming and J lost 2 bases, with 13 bases between them. The germline V gene has CDR1 SGHRS and CDR2 YFSETQ. CDR3 bases: TGCGCCAGCAGATCCCAAACACCGCAAGAGACCCAGTACTTC. Translated: CASRSQTPQETQYF. The variable domain in full, with the rest retrieved from reference TRBV5-1 and TRBJ2-5, is KAGVTQTPRYLIKTRGQQVTLSCSPISGHRSVSWYQQTPGQGLQFLFEYFSETQRNKGNFPGRFSGRQFSNSRSEMNVSTLELGDSALYLCASRSQTPQETQYFGPGTRLLVL.

The chain joins TRBV28 to TRBJ2-2; D gene unclear. CDR1 is MDHEN, CDR2 SYDVKM, per germline. The V end lost 3 bases, the J end lost 3 bases, and 5 bases lay between the germline ends. CDR3 length: 13 residues. The CDR3 region is CASSFSHTGELFF. In DNA, the CDR3 is TGTGCCAGCAGTTTTAGCCACACCGGGGAGCTGTTTTTT.